This is a list of T cell receptor beta chains from one sample in a study of control samples from healthy donors and cancer patients. This table comes from immunoSEQ multiplex PCR, and its TCRdb copy is limited to in-frame clones, with some not included. The data hold about 82,000 clones, with more than 75% observed a single time. The sequencing input was blood. The receptors originated from a man between 45 and 60 years old in good health. Each CDR3 is given with its conserved first and last residue. The D gene is left open where the match is weak. Expanded clones are given a class, and other clones once, few, many or no size at all.

abundance: .
j_gene: TRBJ2-4
v_gene: TRBV11-3
d_gene: .
CDR3nt: TGTGCCAGCAGCATAGGGACAGCCAAAAACATTCAGTACTTC
CDR3aa: CASSIGTAKNIQYF

abundance: .
j_gene: TRBJ1-1
v_gene: TRBV4-3
d_gene: .
CDR3nt: TGCGCCAGCAGCCAAGATTGGGACTCGAACACTGAAGCTTTCTTT
CDR3aa: CASSQDWDSNTEAFF

abundance: .
j_gene: TRBJ2-7
v_gene: TRBV4-2
d_gene: .
CDR3nt: TGTGCCAGCAGCCCATGGGGAACAGGGAATTTCGACGAGCAGTACTTC
CDR3aa: CASSPWGTGNFDEQYF

abundance: .
j_gene: TRBJ1-4
v_gene: TRBV30
d_gene: TRBD1
CDR3nt: TGTGCCTGGAGGAATACAGGGGGTAATGAAAAACTGTTTTTT
CDR3aa: CAWRNTGGNEKLFF

abundance: .
j_gene: TRBJ2-7
v_gene: TRBV11-2
d_gene: TRBD2
CDR3nt: TGTGCCAGCAGCCTAGCGGGTGCCGTCTACGAGCAGTACTTC
CDR3aa: CASSLAGAVYEQYF

abundance: .
j_gene: TRBJ2-3
v_gene: TRBV6-2/TRBV6-3
d_gene: TRBD2
CDR3nt: TGTGCCAGCAGTTACTTTACTAGCGGGAGGGGTCCTGATACGCAGTATTTT
CDR3aa: CASSYFTSGRGPDTQYF

abundance: .
j_gene: TRBJ2-5
v_gene: TRBV5-8
d_gene: .
CDR3nt: TGTGCCAGCAGCTTGGCACGAGACAACCAAGAGACCCAGTACTTC
CDR3aa: CASSLARDNQETQYF

abundance: few
j_gene: TRBJ2-7
v_gene: TRBV27
d_gene: .
CDR3nt: TGTGCCGCAGGGGGGGGTGCCTACGAGCAGTACTTC
CDR3aa: CAAGGGAYEQYF

abundance: .
j_gene: TRBJ2-7
v_gene: TRBV13
d_gene: TRBD2
CDR3nt: TGTGCCAGCAGCTGGGGCGGGAGGGCCTACGAGCAGTACTTC
CDR3aa: CASSWGGRAYEQYF

abundance: .
j_gene: TRBJ1-4
v_gene: TRBV29-1
d_gene: .
CDR3nt: TGCAGCGTCGCGGACGCCGAAAAACTGTTTTTT
CDR3aa: CSVADAEKLFF

abundance: .
j_gene: TRBJ2-2
v_gene: TRBV30
d_gene: TRBD2
CDR3nt: TGTGCCTGGAGTCCCCTGGGACTAGCGGTGGTCGGGGAGCTGTTTTTT
CDR3aa: CAWSPLGLAVVGELFF

abundance: .
j_gene: TRBJ1-1
v_gene: TRBV29-1
d_gene: .
CDR3nt: TGCAGCGTTGACCAGAACACTGAAGCTTTCTTT
CDR3aa: CSVDQNTEAFF

abundance: .
j_gene: TRBJ2-1
v_gene: TRBV5-6
d_gene: TRBD2
CDR3nt: TGTGCCAGCAGCCCAAGCGGGAGCTCCTACAATGAGCAGTTCTTC
CDR3aa: CASSPSGSSYNEQFF

abundance: .
j_gene: TRBJ2-1
v_gene: TRBV18
d_gene: .
CDR3nt: TGTGCCAGCTCACCGGGGCTGAACAATGAGCAGTTCTTC
CDR3aa: CASSPGLNNEQFF

abundance: .
j_gene: TRBJ1-6
v_gene: TRBV7-2
d_gene: .
CDR3nt: TGTGCCAGCAGCTTATTGGCGGATAATTCACCCCTCCACTTT
CDR3aa: CASSLLADNSPLHF

abundance: .
j_gene: TRBJ1-1
v_gene: TRBV9
d_gene: .
CDR3nt: TGTGCCAGCAGCGTAGCAGGAGGGAGGGGTGGTACTGAAGCTTTCTTT
CDR3aa: CASSVAGGRGGTEAFF

abundance: .
j_gene: TRBJ2-3
v_gene: TRBV12-3/TRBV12-4
d_gene: .
CDR3nt: TGTGCCAGCAGTTTAGCGCAGTCATATACGCAGTATTTT
CDR3aa: CASSLAQSYTQYF

abundance: .
j_gene: TRBJ1-3
v_gene: TRBV29-1
d_gene: TRBD1
CDR3nt: TGCAGCGCCCGGACAGGAGCTGACTCTGGAAACACCATATATTTT
CDR3aa: CSARTGADSGNTIYF

abundance: .
j_gene: TRBJ2-2
v_gene: TRBV25-1
d_gene: .
CDR3nt: TGTGCCAGCAGTCGTCCAGGGAACACCGGGGAGCTGTTTTTT
CDR3aa: CASSRPGNTGELFF

abundance: once
j_gene: TRBJ1-2
v_gene: TRBV28
d_gene: .
CDR3nt: TGTGCCAGCAGCCCCACAACTGACAGGTCATATGGCTACACCTTC
CDR3aa: CASSPTTDRSYGYTF

abundance: .
j_gene: TRBJ1-5
v_gene: TRBV4-3
d_gene: .
CDR3nt: TGCGCCAGCAGCCAAGAAGTTTGGACGGAGAATCAGCCCCAGCATTTT
CDR3aa: CASSQEVWTENQPQHF

abundance: .
j_gene: TRBJ2-7
v_gene: TRBV20-1
d_gene: .
CDR3nt: TGCAGTGCTAGTTCCGGGAGAGTCTACGAGCAGTACTTC
CDR3aa: CSASSGRVYEQYF

abundance: once
j_gene: TRBJ2-3
v_gene: TRBV5-6
d_gene: TRBD2
CDR3nt: TGTGCCAGCAGCTTCGGGAGGGGGACAGATACGCAGTATTTT
CDR3aa: CASSFGRGTDTQYF

abundance: .
j_gene: TRBJ2-7
v_gene: TRBV3-1/TRBV3-2
d_gene: .
CDR3nt: TGTGCCAGCAGCCCGGGCAGGCGGGGCCCCTCCTACGAGCAGTACTTC
CDR3aa: CASSPGRRGPSYEQYF

abundance: .
j_gene: TRBJ1-4
v_gene: TRBV24-1
d_gene: .
CDR3nt: TGTGCCACCAGTGGCGGTGGGGGGCTCGGGGAAAAACTGTTTTTT
CDR3aa: CATSGGGGLGEKLFF

abundance: .
j_gene: TRBJ2-7
v_gene: TRBV2
d_gene: .
CDR3nt: TGTGCCAGCAGTATCTTCCACGAGCAGTACTTC
CDR3aa: CASSIFHEQYF

abundance: .
j_gene: TRBJ1-2
v_gene: TRBV5-8
d_gene: .
CDR3nt: TGTGCCAGCAGCGTCAGGTTGTCGGCTGGCTACACCTTC
CDR3aa: CASSVRLSAGYTF

abundance: .
j_gene: TRBJ1-2
v_gene: TRBV19
d_gene: TRBD1
CDR3nt: TGTGCCAGTAGTATACGGGACAGCATTTCCTATGGCTACACCTTC
CDR3aa: CASSIRDSISYGYTF

abundance: .
j_gene: TRBJ1-1
v_gene: TRBV6-2/TRBV6-3
d_gene: .
CDR3nt: TGTGCCAGCAGCTTAACCTCGCGCACTGAAGCTTTCTTT
CDR3aa: CASSLTSRTEAFF

abundance: .
j_gene: TRBJ1-3
v_gene: TRBV9
d_gene: .
CDR3nt: TGTGCCAGCAGTCGGTCGAGCACTGGAAACACCATATATTTT
CDR3aa: CASSRSSTGNTIYF

abundance: .
j_gene: TRBJ2-7
v_gene: TRBV5-1
d_gene: TRBD1
CDR3nt: TGCGCCAGCAGCGGCCAGGGGGCTGGAGAGCAGTACTTC
CDR3aa: CASSGQGAGEQYF

abundance: .
j_gene: TRBJ1-1
v_gene: TRBV18
d_gene: TRBD1
CDR3nt: TGTGCCAGCTCACGACAGGGGAACACTGAAGCTTTCTTT
CDR3aa: CASSRQGNTEAFF

abundance: .
j_gene: TRBJ2-5
v_gene: TRBV5-1
d_gene: .
CDR3nt: TGCGCCAGCAGCTTGGAGACAGTACAAGAGACCCAGTACTTC
CDR3aa: CASSLETVQETQYF

abundance: .
j_gene: TRBJ2-3
v_gene: TRBV10-1
d_gene: .
CDR3nt: TGCGCCAGCAGTGAAACCACAGATACGCAGTATTTT
CDR3aa: CASSETTDTQYF

abundance: .
j_gene: TRBJ2-3
v_gene: TRBV21-1
d_gene: .
CDR3nt: TGTGCCAGCAGCCCAGATACGCAGTATTTT
CDR3aa: CASSPDTQYF

abundance: .
j_gene: TRBJ1-6
v_gene: TRBV3-1/TRBV3-2
d_gene: .
CDR3nt: TGTGCCAGCAGCCAAATGTCAGGCTATAATTCACCCCTCCACTTT
CDR3aa: CASSQMSGYNSPLHF

abundance: .
j_gene: TRBJ1-5
v_gene: TRBV30
d_gene: .
CDR3nt: TGTGCCTGGAGCCCCTCAGGCAATCAGCCCCAGCATTTT
CDR3aa: CAWSPSGNQPQHF

abundance: .
j_gene: TRBJ2-7
v_gene: TRBV12-3/TRBV12-4
d_gene: .
CDR3nt: TGTGCCAGCAGTTTAATGGACGTCTACGAGCAGTACTTC
CDR3aa: CASSLMDVYEQYF

abundance: .
j_gene: TRBJ1-2
v_gene: TRBV12-5
d_gene: TRBD1
CDR3nt: TGTGCTAGTGGTCCGGGACAGGACTATGGCTACACCTTC
CDR3aa: CASGPGQDYGYTF

abundance: .
j_gene: TRBJ2-7
v_gene: TRBV19
d_gene: .
CDR3nt: TGTGCCAGTAGGAAAGGGGGACTAAGGACCGACGAGCAGTACTTC
CDR3aa: CASRKGGLRTDEQYF

abundance: few
j_gene: TRBJ2-3
v_gene: TRBV2
d_gene: .
CDR3nt: TGTGCCAGCAGACCTCGGACAGAAGGGGATACGCAGTATTTT
CDR3aa: CASRPRTEGDTQYF

abundance: .
j_gene: TRBJ1-2
v_gene: TRBV4-3
d_gene: TRBD1
CDR3nt: TGCGCCAGCAGCCCCGGACAGGAGTGGAATGGCTACACCTTC
CDR3aa: CASSPGQEWNGYTF

abundance: .
j_gene: TRBJ2-5
v_gene: TRBV6-6
d_gene: TRBD1
CDR3nt: TGTGCCAGCAAACAGACCAGGGGGCGGTGGGAGACCCAGTACTTC
CDR3aa: CASKQTRGRWETQYF

abundance: many
j_gene: TRBJ2-1
v_gene: TRBV7-3
d_gene: .
CDR3nt: TGTGCCAGCAGCTTAGAGGGGAGCTCCTACAATGAGCAGTTCTTC
CDR3aa: CASSLEGSSYNEQFF

abundance: .
j_gene: TRBJ2-1
v_gene: TRBV7-2
d_gene: .
CDR3nt: TGTGCCAGCAGCCCCCTGGGGACTTTCTACAATGAGCAGTTCTTC
CDR3aa: CASSPLGTFYNEQFF

abundance: .
j_gene: TRBJ1-4
v_gene: TRBV18
d_gene: .
CDR3nt: TGTGCCAGCTCACCGGACAGAGCGAATGAAAAACTGTTTTTT
CDR3aa: CASSPDRANEKLFF

abundance: .
j_gene: TRBJ1-1
v_gene: TRBV2
d_gene: .
CDR3nt: TGTGCCAGCAGTCGGACATCTCCCCCGGTCACTGAAGCTTTCTTT
CDR3aa: CASSRTSPPVTEAFF

abundance: .
j_gene: TRBJ2-3
v_gene: TRBV5-4
d_gene: .
CDR3nt: TGTGCCAGCAGCTTGGGCCGGGGAAGCACAGATACGCAGTATTTT
CDR3aa: CASSLGRGSTDTQYF

abundance: .
j_gene: TRBJ1-6
v_gene: TRBV7-2
d_gene: .
CDR3nt: TGTGCCAGCAGCTTAGAAATGCCGGATAATTCACCCCTCCACTTT
CDR3aa: CASSLEMPDNSPLHF

abundance: .
j_gene: TRBJ1-2
v_gene: TRBV11-1
d_gene: .
CDR3nt: TGTGCCAGCAGCGGCAACCCCCAGTGGGGCTACACCTTC
CDR3aa: CASSGNPQWGYTF

abundance: few
j_gene: TRBJ1-2
v_gene: TRBV24-1
d_gene: .
CDR3nt: TGTGCCACCAGTGACCCCAAGGGGGGGTCAAATGGCTACACCTTC
CDR3aa: CATSDPKGGSNGYTF

abundance: once
j_gene: TRBJ2-7
v_gene: TRBV18
d_gene: TRBD2
CDR3nt: TGTGCCAGCTCACCCGGACTAGCGGGCGCCTCCTACGAGCAGTACTTC
CDR3aa: CASSPGLAGASYEQYF

abundance: .
j_gene: TRBJ2-1
v_gene: TRBV7-2
d_gene: TRBD2
CDR3nt: TGTGCCAGCAGCCTTAGCGGGAGCTACAATGAGCAGTTCTTC
CDR3aa: CASSLSGSYNEQFF

abundance: .
j_gene: TRBJ1-2
v_gene: TRBV7-8
d_gene: .
CDR3nt: TGTGCCAGCAGCTTAGACGCCTATGGCTACACCTTC
CDR3aa: CASSLDAYGYTF

abundance: .
j_gene: TRBJ1-6
v_gene: TRBV4-2
d_gene: .
CDR3nt: TGTGCCAGCAGCCAAGAACAGGCCAATTCACCCCTCCACTTT
CDR3aa: CASSQEQANSPLHF

abundance: .
j_gene: TRBJ1-1
v_gene: TRBV5-1
d_gene: TRBD1
CDR3nt: TGCGCCAGCACCCCTGGGACAGCGAACACTGAAGCTTTCTTT
CDR3aa: CASTPGTANTEAFF

abundance: .
j_gene: TRBJ1-1
v_gene: TRBV6-5
d_gene: .
CDR3nt: TGTGCCAGCAGGGCCTCCCGGAACACTGAAGCTTTCTTT
CDR3aa: CASRASRNTEAFF